Listed here is a single T cell receptor beta chain. It has no known antigen specificity. No base quality information exists; no much larger clone differs at one position. The data were taken from a study of blood T cell repertoires in COVID-19 (dated by TCRdb to 2018 to 2020). Regarding the research as a whole: The collaborator samples originated in the United States, Italy and Spain and spanned the acute and convalescent phases of COVID-19. The prospective study material was composed of cDNA or gDNA derived from T cells, B-cell-depleted T cells, or PBMCs. Subjects who had been exposed to COVID-19, were actively infected with it, or had recovered from it provided the deeply sampled blood TCRbeta repertoires that made up the dataset. A freely available public database, intended as a resource for researchers studying the immune response to SARS-CoV-2, is where the repertoires were released. The samples were drawn from two sources: the first 160 participants of the ongoing ImmuneRACE study, and some 1,300 subjects contributed by 6 global collaborators. Sample metadata almost always included a de-identified subject ID, COVID-19 status, age in years and sex. Where available, HLA class I and class II types were taken from metadata supplied by the sample provider and were not determined by assay-based typing.

There are 14 amino acids in the CDR3, from cysteine to phenylalanine inclusive. Here the CDR3 DNA is all that survives: 42 bases in frame from base 1. Looking up the germline V gene yields CDR1 MNHEY and CDR2 SVGAGI. V lost 3 bases and J lost 2 bases; the stretch between them is 7 bases long. TCRbeta CDR3 regions were amplified from genomic DNA using the immunoSEQ Assay, a bias-controlled multiplex PCR. Per the source publication's procedure: The number of nucleated cells in each sample was estimated by amplification of reference gene primers within the assay. To quantify the absolute abundance of each unique TCRbeta CDR3 rearrangement, sequence reads were collapsed and filtered. Productive Simpson clonality was computed per sample as the square root of Simpson's diversity index over productive rearrangements. Entries here come from immuneACCESS through TCRdb and include only in-frame sequences with V and J called. Some clones fail to appear in such tables; in the studies checked, an unresolved V gene covers under half of the shortfall, and the cause of the remainder is unknown. The V and J calls and the clone size are those of that table, but D and trimming were determined from the DNA. The sample table shows about 50,000 clones, and 80% to 90% are seen once. The ten top clones hold 2% to 2.5% of the sample.

General study outcomes and caveats: Clinical and demographic metadata were provided uncurated, with the amount varying by source and participant.

One collaborating source in Seattle enrolled patients while the patients were actively infected and followed the patients over time throughout the course of disease. The collaborating institutions used their own protocols to collect whole blood in K2EDTA tubes. For TCRbeta analysis, collaborators shipped samples as frozen whole blood, isolated PBMCs, or DNA extracted from either of those sample types. Source material: peripheral blood. The chain is made from TRBV6-5 and TRBJ1-4; the D gene is possibly TRBD1, with 6 bases matching. This clonotype was sampled from a woman aged 80 or over with COVID-19, enrolled during active disease. Read as DNA, the sequence is TGTGCCAGCAGTTATCAGGGGACTAATGAAAAACTGTTTTTT. The resulting protein is CASSYQGTNEKLFF.